Listed below are T cell receptor beta chains from one sample, sequenced in a study of T cells in Graves' hyperthyroidism and ophthalmopathy. TCRdb recomputed calls from the multiplex PCR reads with MiXCR, one row per CDR3 protein. The sample holds approximately 870,000 distinct CDR3 sequences, about 38% seen once. Sequencing was performed on blood. These receptors were collected from a man aged 18 to 35 with Graves' hyperthyroidism. Each CDR3 is given with its conserved first and last residue. D genes are given only for firm matches. Size values are once, few and many counts, or a class for expanded clones, and some rows have none.

CDR3nt	CDR3aa	j_gene	d_gene	abundance	v_gene
TGTGCCAGCAGCCGGACAGGGGGCCGTCAGTACTTC	CASSRTGGRQYF	TRBJ2-7	TRBD1	NA	TRBV7-3
TGTGCCAGCAGCCCAGGTTACGACACTGAAGCTTTCTTT	CASSPGYDTEAFF	TRBJ1-1	NA	many	TRBV7-3
TGTGCCAGCAGCCCGGGCCTGGGGTCACCCCTCCACTTT	CASSPGLGSPLHF	TRBJ1-6	NA	many	TRBV13
TGTGCCAGCAGAGGCGTAGACAGAATGGGCGAGCAGTACTTC	CASRGVDRMGEQYF	TRBJ2-7	NA	few	TRBV6-5
TGTGCCCTAGGGACAGGGCGGGGGACTGAAGCTTTCTTT	CALGTGRGTEAFF	TRBJ1-1	TRBD1	NA	TRBV6-1
TGCAGTGCTAGAGATGGGGCAGGATGGGAGACCCAGTACTTC	CSARDGAGWETQYF	TRBJ2-5	NA	NA	TRBV20-1
TGTGCCAGCAGCTCCGGACAGGGGAGGGTTATCTACACCTTC	CASSSGQGRVIYTF	TRBJ1-2	TRBD1	NA	TRBV5-6
TGTGCCAGCAGCCCTGGCCCCGGGGGCTCCGCGGGGGAGCAGTACTTC	CASSPGPGGSAGEQYF	TRBJ2-7	NA	NA	TRBV5-5
TGCGCCAGCAGCCAAGATGGGGACAGGGAGAGGGAGCAGTACTTC	CASSQDGDREREQYF	TRBJ2-7	TRBD1	NA	TRBV4-1
TGTGCCACCAGCAGAGATCAGGTCTCGGGAGAGCTGTTTTTT	CATSRDQVSGELFF	TRBJ2-2	NA	once	TRBV15
TGTGCTAGTGGTCTCGGGAACTCTGGAAACACCATATATTTT	CASGLGNSGNTIYF	TRBJ1-3	NA	NA	TRBV12-5
TGTGCCAGCAGTGAATATCCCTTAGGGCCGAACACCGGGGAGCTGTTTTTT	CASSEYPLGPNTGELFF	TRBJ2-2	NA	many	TRBV25-1
TGTGCCAGCAGACCCCTGGACAGGGGTAACACTGAAGCTTTCTTT	CASRPLDRGNTEAFF	TRBJ1-1	TRBD1	many	TRBV7-2
TGTGCCAGCAGTGGAGGAGGATCCTATAATTCACCCCTCCACTTT	CASSGGGSYNSPLHF	TRBJ1-6	NA	many	TRBV25-1
TGTGCCAGCAGTGTATCTGTGAATCAGCCCCAGCATTTT	CASSVSVNQPQHF	TRBJ1-5	NA	NA	TRBV2
TGTGCCAGCAGCGTAGCCGAGGGGAGCTCCTATAATTCACCCCTCCACTTT	CASSVAEGSSYNSPLHF	TRBJ1-6	NA	NA	TRBV9
TGTGCCAGCAGTTACGGGGACAGGGGGGCCGAGCAGTACTTC	CASSYGDRGAEQYF	TRBJ2-7	TRBD1	NA	TRBV6-5
TGTGCCATCAGCAGTAGGGTAGGAGAGACCCAGTACTTC	CAISSRVGETQYF	TRBJ2-5	NA	many	TRBV10-3
TGCAGCGTCGGGGAACAGCAACCCGCCCTTCATGTGAACACTGAAGCTTTCTTT	CSVGEQQPALHVNTEAFF	TRBJ1-1	NA	NA	TRBV29-1
TGTGCCAGCGCCCCCCGTGGGTTAGGGAATCAGCCCCAGCATTTT	CASAPRGLGNQPQHF	TRBJ1-5	NA	NA	TRBV14
TGCAGCGTAACTTCAACAGGCGAGCAGTACTTC	CSVTSTGEQYF	TRBJ2-7	NA	many	TRBV29-1
TGTGCCAGCAGTACGAGACAGCAAAATGAAAAACTGTTTTTT	CASSTRQQNEKLFF	TRBJ1-4	NA	once	TRBV9
TGTGCCAGCACCCTTACACATCGCAGCTATGGCTACACCTTC	CASTLTHRSYGYTF	TRBJ1-2	NA	many	TRBV12-3/TRBV12-4
TGTGCCAGCAGCTCTAGCGGGCGACCGGATACGCAGTATTTT	CASSSSGRPDTQYF	TRBJ2-3	TRBD2	NA	TRBV5-4
TGTGCCAGTAAGGACAGCTACCTGAACACTGAAGCTTTCTTT	CASKDSYLNTEAFF	TRBJ1-1	NA	many	TRBV19
TGTGCCAGCAGTGCGCAGGGGGCGACTGGCTACACCTTC	CASSAQGATGYTF	TRBJ1-2	TRBD1	many	TRBV2
TGCGCCAGCAGCCAATGGTCAAGCCAGGGTAATTCACCCCTCCACTTT	CASSQWSSQGNSPLHF	TRBJ1-6	NA	NA	TRBV7-2
TGTGCCAGTAGTACCGGACAGGGCGGCACTGAAGCTTTCTTT	CASSTGQGGTEAFF	TRBJ1-1	TRBD1	many	TRBV19
TGCAGTGTTCAGGCGGGACACCTGAACACTGAAGCTTTCTTT	CSVQAGHLNTEAFF	TRBJ1-1	NA	NA	TRBV20-1
TGTGCCAGCAGCTCCTGGACAGGGGGCATCTACGAGCAGTACTTC	CASSSWTGGIYEQYF	TRBJ2-7	TRBD1	NA	TRBV7-9
TGTGCCAGCAGTCCCTCAAGGACAGATGGGGATGGGCAGTACTTC	CASSPSRTDGDGQYF	TRBJ2-7	NA	NA	TRBV12-3/TRBV12-4
TGTGCCAGCAGCTTCACCCCCGGGACAGGGGGACAAGAGACCCAGTACTTC	CASSFTPGTGGQETQYF	TRBJ2-5	TRBD1	NA	TRBV7-2
TGTGCCAGCACCGGACAGGCTACGTCCTACGAGCAGTGCTTC	CASTGQATSYEQCF	TRBJ2-7	NA	NA	TRBV26
TGTGCCAGCAGTGAATCCAGGGTTGCCTACGAGCAGTACTTC	CASSESRVAYEQYF	TRBJ2-7	NA	NA	TRBV25-1
TGTGCCAGCAGGCCCCCCGCGGGGACGGGGAATTCACCCCTCCACTTT	CASRPPAGTGNSPLHF	TRBJ1-6	NA	NA	TRBV2
TGTGCCAGTAGCAGGGGGTCTTCGAACACCGGGGAGCTGTTTTTT	CASSRGSSNTGELFF	TRBJ2-2	TRBD1	NA	TRBV19
TGTGCCAGTAGTATCGGGTCGGGGACTAGCTCCTACGAGCAGTACTTC	CASSIGSGTSSYEQYF	TRBJ2-7	TRBD2	NA	TRBV19
TGCAGTGCTAGAGGGGGACTAGACACCGGGGAGCTGTTTTTT	CSARGGLDTGELFF	TRBJ2-2	TRBD2	NA	TRBV20-1
TGTGCCAGCCAAGATCCGGGACAGCCCTTCTATGGCTACACCTTC	CASQDPGQPFYGYTF	TRBJ1-2	TRBD1	once	TRBV25-1
TGTGCCAGCAGTCCGCGGACTGATGCTTTCTTT	CASSPRTDAFF	TRBJ1-1	NA	NA	TRBV12-3/TRBV12-4
TGTGCCAGCAGCTTGGGATGGGCGGGAGGAGAGACCCAGTACTTC	CASSLGWAGGETQYF	TRBJ2-5	TRBD2	NA	TRBV5-4
TGCAGCGTTGTGGGAGCCCATTCTGGGGCCAACGTCCTGACTTTC	CSVVGAHSGANVLTF	TRBJ2-6	NA	NA	TRBV29-1
TGTGCCAGCAGCCCCGGAAGCAATAGCAATCAGCCCCAGCATTTT	CASSPGSNSNQPQHF	TRBJ1-5	NA	NA	TRBV11-2
TGTGCCACCAGTGACCCACCACAGGGGACAGGCGAGCAGTACTTC	CATSDPPQGTGEQYF	TRBJ2-7	TRBD1	many	TRBV24-1